This entry describes one T cell receptor (beta chain). The antigen is unknown. The data were taken from a study of graft-versus-host responses after intestinal transplantation. At the level of the study: Grafts that recipients had were multivisceral, liver-intestinal, or isolated intestinal transplants. Anti-thymocyte globulin induction preceded three to four years of tacrolimus and steroid maintenance in all recipients.

Study-wide results and caveats: High graft-versus-host to host-versus-graft T cell clonal ratios marked allografts of patients with graft-donor macrochimerism. In recipient marrow, GvH clones were found, and some appeared first in ileum or blood.

Method: immunoSEQ multiplex PCR; TCRdb's copy keeps in-frame clones and lacks some. The sample contains roughly 120,000 clones, 90% of which appear only once. This CDR3 comprises 13 residues. CDR1 is GTSNPN, CDR2 SVGIG, per germline (reference sequence). The V end lost 7 bases, the J end lost 4 bases, and 16 bases lay between the germline ends. The receptor comes from a human donor who received an intestinal transplant. The sequencing here drew on unstimulated CD4+ T cells sorted from spleen or lymph node cells, taken before intestinal transplant. The chain has TRBV30 and TRBJ2-5, with D possibly TRBD2 on 6 matching bases. The CDR3 spells CALRPGVGETQYF. The CDR3 DNA reads as TGTGCCTTACGGCCGGGAGTGGGAGAGACCCAGTACTTC. The full variable domain, rest sourced from reference TRBV30 and TRBJ2-5, is SQTIHQWPATLVQPVGSPLSLECTVEGTSNPNLYWYRQAAGRGLQLLFYSVGIGQISSEVPQNLSASRPQDRQFILSSKKLLLSDSGFYLCALRPGVGETQYFGPGTRLLVL.